One sample yielded the 3 T cell receptor beta chains listed below, sequenced in a study of shared clonotypes between healthy human individuals. Terminally differentiated effector memory CD45RA+ cells were left out of the naive CD8 fraction, which was CD45RO-negative and positively selected for CCR7. Assay: immunoSEQ multiplex PCR; the TCRdb copy retains only in-frame clones and omits some. This sample has some 2.1 million clones, with roughly 94% found just once. Specimen: naive CD8+ T cells sorted from blood. These receptors came from a man in his late teens or twenties in good health.

In regard to this clone: Different DNA sequences within this sample yield the same CDR3. The genes are TRBV11-2 and TRBJ2-5; tentatively, D is TRBD2 (6 bases). V was pared by 0 bases and J by 4 bases, with 6 bases between. The CDR3 extends over 13 amino acids. Per germline, CDR1 SGHAT and CDR2 FQNNGV. This chain's CDR3 is CASSLEAGETQYF. The CDR3, as DNA: TGTGCCAGCAGCTTAGAAGCGGGAGAGACCCAGTACTTC. The full variable domain, completed using reference TRBV11-2 and TRBJ2-5, is EAGVAQSPRYKIIEKRQSVAFWCNPISGHATLYWYQQILGQGPKLLIQFQNNGVVDDSQLPKDRFSAERLKGVDSTLKIQPAKLEDSAVYLCASSLEAGETQYFGPGTRLLVL.

This clone has just one count. The chain couples TRBV5-6 to TRBJ2-1; D remains unclear. The V gene's germline CDR1 is SGHDT and CDR2 YYEEEE. V lost 0 bases, J lost 9 bases, and 13 bases lay in between. The CDR3 runs 14 residues. DNA of the CDR3: TGTGCCAGCAGCTTGGTTGTAGGGCCCGGTGAGCAGTTCTTC. As protein: CASSLVVGPGEQFF.

V gene TRBV27 combines with J gene TRBJ1-5, with D uncertain. The CDR3 sequence is 16 residues long. CDR1 and CDR2 (germline): MNHEY, SMNVEV (reference sequence). Deletions cut 5 bases from V and 0 bases from J, with 14 bases between. CDR3 sequence reads: CASSAGAGYSNQPQHF. The CDR3 DNA reads as TGTGCCAGCAGTGCGGGCGCGGGCTATAGCAATCAGCCCCAGCATTTT.